This passage covers 14 T cell receptor beta chains from one sample sequenced in a study of blood T cell repertoires in COVID-19. Sequenced by immunoSEQ multiplex PCR; TCRdb stores in-frame clones only, minus some. The table has fewer than 120,000 clones, roughly 82% seen once. The source material was peripheral blood. The receptor set was obtained from a woman aged 55-70 years with acute or convalescent COVID-19.

This clone was found a few times. V gene TRBV5-4 combines with J gene TRBJ1-2, with unresolved D. The CDR3 has 14 amino acids. Germline V lookup: CDR1 SGHNT, CDR2 YYREEE (reference sequence). V lost 0 bases, J lost 2 bases, and 8 bases lay in between. Here the CDR3 reads CASSLDTANYGYTF. In DNA, the CDR3 is TGTGCCAGCAGCTTGGATACAGCCAACTATGGCTACACCTTC.

This chain joins TRBV13 and TRBJ1-1; TRBD1 is a possible D gene (5 bases). V was pared by 3 bases and J by 5 bases, with 13 bases between. CDR3 size: 14 residues. Germline V gives CDR1 PRHDT, CDR2 FYEKMQ (reference sequence). The CDR3 nucleotides read TGTGCCAGCAGCTTTAGGCCCCGGGGGACTGAAGCTTTCTTT. Its translation: CASSFRPRGTEAFF.

The chain links TRBV7-9 to TRBJ1-2; D ambiguous. Trimming left V 0 bases short and J 6 bases short, with 8 bases between. The CDR3 is 13 amino acids. From germline, CDR1 is SEHNR and CDR2 FQNEAQ (reference sequence). The CDR3 bases are TGTGCCAGCAGCTTAGCGCAGAGGGATGGCTACACCTTC. Translation gives CASSLAQRDGYTF. Based on the CDR3 plus reference TRBV7-9 and TRBJ1-2, the full variable domain is DTGVSQNPRHKITKRGQNVTFRCDPISEHNRLYWYRQTLGQGPEFLTYFQNEAQLEKSRLLSDRFSAERPKGSFSTLEIQRTEQGDSAMYLCASSLAQRDGYTFGSGTRLTVV.

The chain joins TRBV7-3 to TRBJ2-1; 12 nucleotides match TRBD2. Unmatched junction bases numbered 3, after V lost 2 bases and J lost 7 bases. The CDR3 totals 15 residues. Germline CDR1 and CDR2: SGHTA and FQGTGA. The CDR3 loop is CASSLGTSGLNEQFF. DNA of the CDR3: TGTGCCAGCAGCTTAGGGACTAGCGGGCTAAATGAGCAGTTCTTC. Looking up the rest from reference TRBV7-3 and TRBJ2-1 gives the full variable domain: GAGVSQTPSNKVTEKGKYVELRCDPISGHTALYWYRQSLGQGPEFLIYFQGTGAADDSGLPNDRFFAVRPEGSVSTLKIQRTERGDSAVYLCASSLGTSGLNEQFFGPGTRLTVL.

The rearrangement uses TRBV19 and TRBJ1-1; no firm D call. Trimming left V 5 bases short and J 3 bases short, with 4 bases between. The CDR3 is 11 residues long. Germline CDR1 reads LNHDA; CDR2 reads SQIVND (reference sequence). CDR3 amino acids: CASSDYTEAFF. The CDR3 coding sequence is TGTGCCAGTAGTGACTACACTGAAGCTTTCTTT.

The chain combines TRBV7-8 with TRBJ2-7; the match to TRBD2 covers 10 bases. The V gene's germline CDR1 is SGHVS and CDR2 FQNEAQ. The CDR3 loop spans 15 amino acids. The junction had 7 bases not matched to a gene; V was cut back by 4 bases and J by 4 bases. Here the CDR3 DNA reads TGTGCCAGCAGCTCCTTTTGGACTAGCGGTTACGAGCAGTACTTC. This encodes CASSSFWTSGYEQYF.

The V call is TRBV11-2, the J call TRBJ2-2, with TRBD1 matching 8 bases. The junction had 6 bases not matched to a gene; V was cut back by 1 base and J by 5 bases. Germline-derived CDR1 and CDR2 are SGHAT and FQNNGV. The CDR3 contains 16 residues. CDR3 nucleotide sequence: TGTGCCAGCAGCTTAGTCGCGACAGGGGTGACCGGGGAGCTGTTTTTT. Its protein product is CASSLVATGVTGELFF.

The chain links TRBV7-7 to TRBJ2-3; 8 bases are a match to TRBD2. The CDR3 consists of 15 residues. Germline lookup yields CDR1 SSHAT and CDR2 FNYEAQ (reference sequence). Trimming took 5 bases from V and 2 from J; bases not matched to a gene: 6. The CDR3 DNA is TGTGCCAGCAGCCCGGGGGGGGCCTCCACAGATACGCAGTATTTT. Residues: CASSPGGASTDTQYF.

The chain couples TRBV12-3 or TRBV12-4 to TRBJ1-5; D remains ambiguous. The CDR3 totals 13 residues. Trimming stripped 3 bases from V and 4 bases from J, with 7 bases between. The CDR3 region has the DNA TGTGCCAGCAGTTTGCGGAATAATCAGCCCCAGCATTTT. Amino acid sequence: CASSLRNNQPQHF.

This chain joins TRBV29-1 and TRBJ2-1, with 7 bases lining up with TRBD2. CDR3 length: 14 residues. V was pared by 4 bases and J by 0 bases, with 3 bases of the junction left unmatched. Per the germline V gene, CDR1 is SQVTM and CDR2 is ANQGSEA. The chain's CDR3 is CSVAWGGSYNEQFF. CDR3 DNA: TGCAGCGTTGCGTGGGGGGGCTCCTACAATGAGCAGTTCTTC.

The chain is built from TRBV5-6 and TRBJ1-5; D may be TRBD1 (5 bases). The CDR3 runs to 13 residues. Between the trimmed V and J ends, which lost 3 bases and 9 bases, there was a span of 13 bases. The germline V gene encodes CDR1 SGHDT and CDR2 YYEEEE. This CDR3 is CASSSGLSTPQHF. In DNA form, the CDR3 reads TGTGCCAGCAGCTCAGGGCTGTCTACGCCCCAGCATTTT.

The chain recombines TRBV6-4 with TRBJ2-7; 8 bases match TRBD1. This CDR3 spans 17 amino acids. Trimming cost V 6 bases and J 6 bases; bases outside gene matches: 19. Germline values: CDR1 MRHNA, CDR2 SNTAGT. The chain's CDR3 is CASSWRPDRALAGEQYF. The CDR3 nucleotides read TGTGCCAGCAGCTGGAGACCGGACAGGGCCTTAGCCGGCGAGCAGTACTTC.

This clone has only one observation. The chain couples TRBV18 to TRBJ1-6; D possibly corresponds to TRBD1 (6 bases). This CDR3 has 14 amino acids. From germline, CDR1 is KGHSH and CDR2 LQKENI. The V and J ends lost 1 base and 5 bases respectively, with 6 bases between them. The CDR3 loop reads CASSPQGDNSPLHF. For the CDR3, the DNA is TGTGCCAGCTCACCACAGGGGGATAATTCACCCCTCCACTTT.

CDR3 coding DNA: TGTGCCAGCAGCCAAGGGTTCGGGACAGGGGGCTCGGGGACCCAGTACTTC. Translated, it gives CASSQGFGTGGSGTQYF. This chain connects TRBV4-2 to TRBJ2-5; the match to TRBD1 covers 12 bases. In germline, CDR1 is LGHNA, CDR2 YNFKEQ. V gave up 1 base and J gave up 7 bases; unmatched junction bases: 10. This CDR3 has 17 amino acids.